One and the same sample provided the 20 T cell receptor beta chains below, sequenced in a study of blood T cell repertoires in COVID-19. Using immunoSEQ multiplex PCR, the repertoire was profiled, and TCRdb retains in-frame clones only, with some absent. This table has about 160,000 clones, approximately 88% appearing once. The sequencing sample was made of peripheral blood. Receptors originate from an elderly woman with active or convalescent COVID-19.

The chain joins TRBV27 to TRBJ1-4; D not certain. Germline V gene data show CDR1 as MNHEY and CDR2 as SMNVEV (reference sequence). CDR3 length equals 14 residues. The ends were cut back, 7 bases at V and 8 bases at J, with 17 bases in the middle. CDR3 nucleotides: TGTGCCAGCAAGGGAGAGGCATTGGGAGAAAAACTGTTTTTT. Protein product: CASKGEALGEKLFF.

The J gene is TRBJ2-7, the V gene TRBV11-2, with 10 bases that match TRBD1. Germline-derived CDR1 and CDR2 are SGHAT and FQNNGV. The CDR3 is 14 amino acids. V was clipped by 3 bases and J by 6 bases; unmatched bases: 5. This CDR3 reads CASSFGTGAGEQYF. For the CDR3, the DNA is TGTGCCAGCAGCTTTGGGACAGGGGCTGGCGAGCAGTACTTC.

V usage is TRBV4-2 and J usage is TRBJ2-7; tentative D call: TRBD2 (7 bases). Germline V gene data show CDR1 as LGHNA and CDR2 as YNFKEQ. The CDR3 spans 15 residues. The germline V and J ends were trimmed by 0 bases and 5 bases, with 14 bases remaining between them. CDR3 loop: CASSQEEGGSHEQYF. Here the CDR3 DNA reads TGTGCCAGCAGCCAAGAGGAGGGGGGGTCTCACGAGCAGTACTTC.

This chain uses TRBV11-2 with TRBJ1-1; TRBD1 might be the D (5 bases). V lost 5 bases to trimming and J lost 2 bases, with 9 bases between them. The germline gives CDR1 SGHAT, CDR2 FQNNGV. CDR3 length: 13 residues. CDR3 bases: TGTGCCAGCAGCGACAGCAGAAACACTGAAGCTTTCTTT. Translating it yields CASSDSRNTEAFF. Variable domain in full (rest from reference TRBV11-2 and TRBJ1-1): EAGVAQSPRYKIIEKRQSVAFWCNPISGHATLYWYQQILGQGPKLLIQFQNNGVVDDSQLPKDRFSAERLKGVDSTLKIQPAKLEDSAVYLCASSDSRNTEAFFGQGTRLTVV.

This chain uses TRBV11-2 with TRBJ2-3; 8 nucleotides align to TRBD2. The CDR3 has 15 amino acids. With V trimmed by 1 base and J by 2 bases, 2 bases remained unmatched. CDR1 and CDR2 from the germline V gene are SGHAT and FQNNGV. DNA for the CDR3: TGTGCCAGCAGCTTAGTACTAGCGGTCACAGATACGCAGTATTTT. It yields the protein CASSLVLAVTDTQYF.

The J gene is TRBJ1-4, the V gene TRBV5-6; no clear D gene. CDR1 and CDR2 (germline): SGHDT, YYEEEE. The CDR3 length is 16 residues. With 0 bases removed from V and 1 base from J, the gap between germline ends came to 10 bases. The DNA of the CDR3 is TGTGCCAGCAGCTTGGGGGAGTTGAAAACTAATGAAAAACTGTTTTTT. Protein: CASSLGELKTNEKLFF.

The V and J genes are TRBV7-9 and TRBJ1-1; no definite D call. V was trimmed by 4 bases and J by 2 bases, leaving 8 bases between them. Germline V gene lookup returns CDR1 SEHNR and CDR2 FQNEAQ (reference sequence). The length of the CDR3 is 13 residues. The CDR3 is CASSSQLNTEAFF. DNA of the CDR3: TGTGCCAGCAGCTCACAGCTTAACACTGAAGCTTTCTTT.

The chain couples TRBV19 to TRBJ1-2; D perhaps matches TRBD1 (5 bases). Germline V lookup: CDR1 LNHDA, CDR2 SQIVND (reference sequence). The V gene lost 0 bases and the J gene lost 8 bases, with 19 bases spanning the gap. The CDR3 spans 16 residues. CDR3 DNA: TGTGCCAGTAGTATAGATCGTCTCGGCAGGGAGGAGGGCTACACCTTC. Translated: CASSIDRLGREEGYTF.

A single count supports this clone. The chain has TRBV29-1 and TRBJ1-5; 7 bases match TRBD1. Unmatched junction bases numbered 3, after V lost 4 bases and J lost 0 bases. Looked up from germline, CDR1 is SQVTM and CDR2 is ANQGSEA. CDR3 length equals 14 residues. The CDR3 sequence is CSVGQGNSNQPQHF. The CDR3 DNA sequence: TGCAGCGTTGGACAGGGCAATAGCAATCAGCCCCAGCATTTT.

V and J are TRBV3-1 (or the pseudogene TRBV3-2) and TRBJ1-3; no clear D. Germline CDR1 and CDR2: LGHDT and YNNKEL (reference sequence). CDR3 length: 15 residues. The V end lost 6 bases, the J end lost 0 bases, and 12 bases lay between the germline ends. In DNA form, the CDR3 reads TGTGCCAGCAGAACCGGGTTAGACTCTGGAAACACCATATATTTT. Its protein product is CASRTGLDSGNTIYF.

This clone came up many times. This chain joins TRBV19 and TRBJ1-3, with D unresolved. The germline V gene has CDR1 LNHDA and CDR2 SQIVND (reference sequence). The CDR3 is 16 residues long. Trimming pared 5 bases from V and 0 bases from J, leaving 14 bases between. CDR3 bases: TGTGCCAGTAGTTCTACGGGAAGGAGCTCTGGAAACACCATATATTTT. Its protein is CASSSTGRSSGNTIYF.

V is TRBV6-2 or TRBV6-3 and J is TRBJ1-6; D call uncertain. Trimming removed 5 bases at V and 6 bases at J, with 14 bases between. The CDR3 has 15 residues. The germline V gene has CDR1 MNHEY and CDR2 SVGEGT. The CDR3 nucleotides read TGTGCCAGCAGTAATGGGCTTCTAACTAATTCACCCCTCCACTTT. It codes for CASSNGLLTNSPLHF.

V usage is TRBV10-2 and J usage is TRBJ1-6; D not resolved. The CDR3 has 18 amino acids. V gave up 4 bases and J gave up 0 bases, with 16 bases separating them. The germline CDR1 and CDR2 sequences are WSHSY and SAAADI. CDR3 amino acids: CASSGLSGIGSYNSPLHF. In nucleotides, the CDR3 is TGCGCCAGCAGTGGCCTCTCGGGGATCGGCTCCTATAATTCACCCCTCCACTTT.

The chain joins TRBV7-2 to TRBJ2-3; 10 positions match TRBD2. The trim removed 5 bases at V and 3 bases at J, leaving 8 bases unmatched. The CDR3 is 16 amino acids. CDR1 and CDR2 from the germline V gene are SGHTA and FQGNSA. CDR3 nucleotides: TGTGCCAGCAGCCCCGTCGGGACTAGCGTAACAGATACGCAGTATTTT. It is translated as CASSPVGTSVTDTQYF.

V gene TRBV19 combines with J gene TRBJ2-3; 10 bases line up with TRBD1. The CDR3 spans 14 residues. CDR1 and CDR2 (germline): LNHDA, SQIVND (reference sequence). The ends lost 7 bases at V and 6 bases at J; junction bases unmatched: 7. For the CDR3, the DNA is TGTGCCAGTACCTGGGACAGGGGCGCGGATACGCAGTATTTT. This gives the protein CASTWDRGADTQYF.

This clone was seen only once. The chain links TRBV6-2 or TRBV6-3 to TRBJ2-1; TRBD2 agrees at 8 bases. V shed 4 bases, J shed 8 bases, and the junction held 13 bases outside the gene matches. CDR1 MNHEY and CDR2 SVGEGT come from the germline V gene. This CDR3 comprises 16 residues. This chain's CDR3 is CASSSHSGGGGDEQFF. CDR3 DNA: TGTGCCAGCAGTTCCCACTCGGGGGGGGGCGGCGATGAGCAGTTCTTC.

In its sample, this clone was seen a few times. The chain uses TRBV5-1 and TRBJ1-2; D call uncertain. Trimming cost V 2 bases and J 4 bases, with 9 bases left between them. CDR1 SGHRS and CDR2 YFSETQ come from the germline V gene. CDR3 length: 13 amino acids. Written as DNA, the CDR3 is TGCGCCAGCAGCTTCGAAGCATCCTATGGCTACACCTTC. As protein: CASSFEASYGYTF.

The chain joins TRBV5-1 to TRBJ1-1, with D possibly matching TRBD1 (5 bases). The germline CDR1 and CDR2 sequences are SGHRS and YFSETQ. The CDR3 runs to 14 residues. V lost 4 bases and J lost 1, with 11 bases in between. The CDR3 spells CASSVSTGNTEAFF. The CDR3, as DNA: TGCGCCAGCAGCGTGAGTACAGGGAACACTGAAGCTTTCTTT.

The chain links TRBV9 to TRBJ1-2, with TRBD1 matching over 8 bases. The trim removed 3 bases at V and 8 bases at J, leaving 9 bases unmatched. The CDR3 totals 14 residues. Germline V gene sequence: CDR1 SGDLS, CDR2 YYNGEE. CDR3 DNA sequence: TGTGCCAGCAGCGCGGGACAGGCCGCGGGGGGCTACACCTTC. Amino acid sequence: CASSAGQAAGGYTF.

The chain links TRBV3-1 (or the pseudogene TRBV3-2) to TRBJ2-3, with D possibly matching TRBD2 (7 bases). This CDR3 has 18 residues. Trimming pared 0 bases from V and 4 bases from J, leaving 20 bases between. Germline V gene lookup returns CDR1 LGHDT and CDR2 YNNKEL (reference sequence). This CDR3 is CASSQDRGRETRADTQYF. The CDR3 bases are TGTGCCAGCAGCCAAGATAGGGGGAGGGAAACACGGGCAGATACGCAGTATTTT.